A selection of T cell receptor beta chains follows, all from one sample in a study of T cells in Graves' hyperthyroidism and ophthalmopathy. In TCRdb, the multiplex PCR reads were re-called with MiXCR into one record per CDR3 protein. The table records more than 550,000 distinct CDR3 sequences, roughly 17% of them present only once. The sample taken for sequencing was blood. The source of these receptors is a man aged 50 to 60 with Graves' hyperthyroidism. CDR3s include the opening cysteine and the closing phenylalanine or tryptophan. D genes are given only for firm matches. Clone sizes are given selectively: once, few, many, or a class where the clone is expanded.

v_call	d_call	clone_size	j_call	cdr3_nt	cdr3_aa
TRBV27	.	many	TRBJ2-7	TGTGCCAGCAGTCCACTGCAACAGGGCTACCACGAGCAGTACTTC	CASSPLQQGYHEQYF
TRBV5-1	TRBD2	once	TRBJ2-3	TGTGCCAGCAGCGTAGTGCCAGCGGGGGAGGGCACAGATACGCAGTATTTT	CASSVVPAGEGTDTQYF
TRBV19	TRBD2	.	TRBJ2-7	TGTGCCAGTAGTCCCATGGCCGCGGGAGCTCTCGAGCAGTACTTC	CASSPMAAGALEQYF
TRBV6-1	TRBD1	.	TRBJ2-5	TGTGCCAGCAGTAAATACGGACAGGGGGCCCGGGTTGAGACCCAGTACTTC	CASSKYGQGARVETQYF
TRBV2	.	many	TRBJ2-5	TGTGCCAGTAAAGAGACCCAGTACTTC	CASKETQYF
TRBV14	.	.	TRBJ2-7	TGTGCCAGCAGCCCTCAGGAGGACCCTTCGGTCGAGCAGTACTTC	CASSPQEDPSVEQYF
TRBV2	.	many	TRBJ2-5	TGTGCCAGCAGGGCGGTACTCCAAGAGACCCAGTACTTC	CASRAVLQETQYF
TRBV6-4	.	once	TRBJ2-5	TGTGCCAGCAGTTTACACCGGGACGGACAAGGGACCCAGTACTTC	CASSLHRDGQGTQYF
TRBV5-6	.	many	TRBJ2-2	TGTGCCAGCAGCTTAGGGGCCACCGCCGGGGAGCTGTTTTTT	CASSLGATAGELFF
TRBV18	.	.	TRBJ1-4	TGTGCCAGCTCAATCAGAGAAATTAATGAAAAACTGTTTTTT	CASSIREINEKLFF
TRBV29-1	TRBD1	.	TRBJ1-4	TGCAGCGGCCAGGGGGGGGCAACTAATGAAAAACTGTTTTTT	CSGQGGATNEKLFF
TRBV7-9	.	many	TRBJ1-1	TGTGCCAGCAGCTTAGTTGGGAATATGAACACTGAAGCTTTCTTT	CASSLVGNMNTEAFF
TRBV7-9	TRBD2	many	TRBJ2-1	TGTGCCAGCAGCTTACTAGCGGGAGGTGAGCAGTTCTTC	CASSLLAGGEQFF
TRBV2	TRBD1	many	TRBJ1-4	TGTGCCAGCAGTATGAACGGAGGACAGGGGGCTGAAAAACTGTTTTTT	CASSMNGGQGAEKLFF
TRBV24-1	.	many	TRBJ2-7	TGTGCCACCAGTGATTCTCAGACTGGTGTCTACGAGCAGTACTTC	CATSDSQTGVYEQYF
TRBV30	.	many	TRBJ2-7	TGTGCCTGGAGTCATGCTCACTACGAGCAGTACTTC	CAWSHAHYEQYF
TRBV11-3	TRBD2	many	TRBJ2-3	TGTGCCAGCAGCTTAGATGGGACTAGCGGGATCGGGCAGTATTTT	CASSLDGTSGIGQYF
TRBV7-2	.	few	TRBJ2-3	TGTGCCAGCAGCCCTAAATGGGTGGCAGATACGCAGTATTTT	CASSPKWVADTQYF
TRBV19	.	.	TRBJ1-6	TGTGCCCCCCAATCGGGGGATGGATCACCCCTCCACTTT	CAPQSGDGSPLHF
TRBV18	TRBD2	few	TRBJ2-5	TGTGCCAGCTCACAATCTAGCGGTCCTATGGGAACCCAGTACTTC	CASSQSSGPMGTQYF
TRBV27	.	many	TRBJ2-7	TGTGCCAGCAGTTTATCCCCCCCCTACGAGCAGTACTTC	CASSLSPPYEQYF
TRBV11-1	TRBD2	many	TRBJ2-1	TGTGCCAGCAGCCGGGTAGCGGGGGAATACAATGAGCAGTTCTTC	CASSRVAGEYNEQFF
TRBV4-1	TRBD1	few	TRBJ1-2	TGCGCCAGCAGCCTCGAGAGAACAGGGGGCTATGGCTACACCTTC	CASSLERTGGYGYTF
TRBV3-1	.	.	TRBJ2-7	TGTGCCAGCAGCGGAGAGAACTACGAGCAGTACTTC	CASSGENYEQYF
TRBV20-1	.	many	TRBJ2-7	TGCAGTACTAGAGACGGGAGAAACTACGAGCAGTACTTC	CSTRDGRNYEQYF
TRBV30	.	.	TRBJ2-2	TGTGCCTGGAGTGTCAGGGATTTCACCGGGGAGCTGTTTTTT	CAWSVRDFTGELFF
TRBV10-3	TRBD1	many	TRBJ2-7	TGTGCCATCAGTGAGTCGGACAGGGGAAGGTACGAGCAGTACTTC	CAISESDRGRYEQYF
TRBV11-1	.	many	TRBJ2-4	TGTGCCAGCAGCTTACGACAACAGGCCAAAAACATTCAGTACTTC	CASSLRQQAKNIQYF
TRBV2	.	many	TRBJ1-3	TGTGCCAGCACTCCAGCTGGAAACACCATATATTTT	CASTPAGNTIYF
TRBV12-3/TRBV12-4	TRBD2	many	TRBJ2-1	TGTGCCACTGAACGGGTAGCGGGAGGGGAAAATGAGCAGTTCTTC	CATERVAGGENEQFF
TRBV7-2	TRBD2	few	TRBJ2-1	TGTGCCAGCAGCCCTATAGCGGGAGCTGGCAATGAGCAGTTCTTC	CASSPIAGAGNEQFF
TRBV29-1	.	.	TRBJ2-6	TGCAGCGTTGAAGACCGGAGACGGAGCTCTGGGGCCAACGTCCTGACTTTC	CSVEDRRRSSGANVLTF
TRBV6-2/TRBV6-3	TRBD1	.	TRBJ1-5	TGTGCCAGCAGGACGGGACAGAGAATTTATAGCAATCAGCCCCAGCATTTT	CASRTGQRIYSNQPQHF
TRBV7-6	TRBD2	many	TRBJ2-7	TGTGCCAGCAGCCCAGGACTAGCGGGGGAGCAGTACTTC	CASSPGLAGEQYF
TRBV6-9	TRBD2	.	TRBJ2-1	TGTGCCAGCAGTTACTTCGAGCGGGAGGGGGAGTTCTTC	CASSYFEREGEFF
TRBV12-3/TRBV12-4	.	many	TRBJ1-2	TGTGCCAGCAGTCTCCGCACAGGATATGGCTACACCTTC	CASSLRTGYGYTF
TRBV10-1	TRBD2	many	TRBJ2-7	TGCGCCAGCAGTGGCGGGGGCGAGCAGTACTTC	CASSGGGEQYF
TRBV11-2	.	.	TRBJ1-2	TGTGCCAGCAGCTTAGGTCAAGTAGGTGGCTATGGCTACACCTTC	CASSLGQVGGYGYTF
TRBV28	.	.	TRBJ1-2	TGTGCCAGCAGTTCGGGGGACCGACATTCGGGTGGCTACACCTTC	CASSSGDRHSGGYTF
TRBV9	.	few	TRBJ1-1	TGTGCCAGCAATGAGGGAAGTTCGAACACTGAAGCTTTCTTT	CASNEGSSNTEAFF
TRBV7-3	TRBD1	few	TRBJ2-2	TGTGCCAGCAGCTCAACGCGCCAGGGGGTCACCGGGGAGCTGTTTTTT	CASSSTRQGVTGELFF
TRBV12-3/TRBV12-4	.	many	TRBJ2-1	TGTGCCAGCAGTATGAACAGGGGACTTACCTCCTACAATGAGCAGTTCTTC	CASSMNRGLTSYNEQFF
TRBV28	.	few	TRBJ2-7	TGTGCCAGCATGCGCGGCGGCCCCTACGAGCAGTACTTC	CASMRGGPYEQYF
TRBV7-9	TRBD2	many	TRBJ2-1	TGTGCCAGCAGCGGGATAGCGGGAGAAACCTACAATGAGCAGTTCTTC	CASSGIAGETYNEQFF
TRBV5-1	.	many	TRBJ1-1	TGCGCCAGCAGCACGGACCCAGAACGGGCTGAAGCTTTCTTT	CASSTDPERAEAFF
TRBV10-3	.	many	TRBJ2-2	TGTGCGACAGAATCGAACACCGGGGAGCTGTTTTTT	CATESNTGELFF
TRBV4-1	TRBD2	few	TRBJ2-3	TGCGCCAGCAGCCAACCGGGACTAGCGGACACAGATACGCAGTATTTT	CASSQPGLADTDTQYF
TRBV30	.	few	TRBJ2-1	TGTGCCTGGACCGTACAGGGATTTGAGCAGTTCTTC	CAWTVQGFEQFF
TRBV7-9	TRBD1	few	TRBJ1-1	TGTGCCAGCAGCTTCAGGACAGGGATCGACACTGAAGCTTTCTTT	CASSFRTGIDTEAFF
TRBV18	.	.	TRBJ1-3	TGTGCCAGCTCACCTGGAGCCGGCTCTGGAAACACCATATATTTT	CASSPGAGSGNTIYF
TRBV10-2	.	many	TRBJ2-5	TGCGCCAGCAGTGAGGGCAGTCGGATGGCCCAGTACTTC	CASSEGSRMAQYF
TRBV5-1	.	many	TRBJ2-3	TGCGCCAGCAGCTTGGCCGAAGGGCGGCATACAGATACGCAGTATTTT	CASSLAEGRHTDTQYF
TRBV29-1	.	many	TRBJ1-2	TGCAGCGTAAAGGCCGGGACACAACCTAACTATGGCTACACCTTC	CSVKAGTQPNYGYTF
TRBV7-8	.	.	TRBJ2-7	TGTGTCAGCAGCTTAGAGAAGCGGGCCTATGGGGAGCAGTACTTC	CVSSLEKRAYGEQYF
TRBV10-3	.	many	TRBJ2-5	TGTGCCATCAGTCCGTACGGTAACCCGGGGAGGGAGACCCAGTACTTC	CAISPYGNPGRETQYF